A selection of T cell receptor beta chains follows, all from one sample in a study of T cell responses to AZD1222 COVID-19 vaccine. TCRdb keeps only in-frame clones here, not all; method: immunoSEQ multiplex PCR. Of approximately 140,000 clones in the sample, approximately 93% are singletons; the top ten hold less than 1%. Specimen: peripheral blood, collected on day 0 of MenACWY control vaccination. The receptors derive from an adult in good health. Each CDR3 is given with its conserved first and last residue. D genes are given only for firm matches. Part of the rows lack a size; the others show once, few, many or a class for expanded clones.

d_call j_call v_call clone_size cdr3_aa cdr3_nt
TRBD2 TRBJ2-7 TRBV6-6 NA CASSRVSGGPSLTEQYF TGTGCCAGCAGCCGAGTTAGCGGGGGGCCCTCCCTGACAGAGCAGTACTTC
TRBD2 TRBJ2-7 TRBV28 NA CASSISGRAPYEQYF TGTGCCAGCAGTATTAGCGGGAGGGCCCCCTACGAGCAGTACTTC
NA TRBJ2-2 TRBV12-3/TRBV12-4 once CASTLNTGELFF TGTGCCAGCACCCTGAACACCGGGGAGCTGTTTTTT
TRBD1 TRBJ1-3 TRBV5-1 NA CASSPQGISGNTIYF TGCGCCAGCAGCCCACAGGGGATCTCTGGAAACACCATATATTTT
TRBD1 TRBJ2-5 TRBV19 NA CASSMTGTGKTETQYF TGTGCCAGTAGTATGACCGGGACAGGGAAAACGGAGACCCAGTACTTC
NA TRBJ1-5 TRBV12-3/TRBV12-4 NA CASSLLGNQPQHF TGTGCCAGCAGTCTTTTAGGCAATCAGCCCCAGCATTTT
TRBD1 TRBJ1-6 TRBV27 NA CASRMGQGLNSPLHF TGTGCCAGCAGAATGGGACAGGGGTTGAATTCACCCCTCCACTTT
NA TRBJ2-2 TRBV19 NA CASSIMDQTGELFF TGTGCCAGTAGTATAATGGACCAAACCGGGGAGCTGTTTTTT
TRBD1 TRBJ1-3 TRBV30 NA CAWSEGAGGNTIYF TGTGCCTGGAGCGAGGGGGCAGGGGGAAACACCATATATTTT
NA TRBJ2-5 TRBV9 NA CASSVVGSRVAETQYF TGTGCCAGCAGCGTAGTAGGGAGTAGGGTGGCGGAGACCCAGTACTTC
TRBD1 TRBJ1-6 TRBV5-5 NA CASSADRGGNSPLHF TGTGCCAGCAGCGCCGACAGGGGAGGTAATTCACCCCTCCACTTT
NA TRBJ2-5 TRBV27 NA CASSPIVWETQYF TGTGCCAGCAGCCCCATTGTTTGGGAGACCCAGTACTTC
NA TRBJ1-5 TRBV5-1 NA CASRGDPSNQPQHF TGCGCCAGCAGGGGGGACCCTAGCAATCAGCCCCAGCATTTT
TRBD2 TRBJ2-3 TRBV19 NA CASSIGRTSGGTDTQYF TGTGCCAGTAGTATAGGGCGGACTAGCGGGGGTACGGATACGCAGTATTTT
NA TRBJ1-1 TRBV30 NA CAWTPGLSNTEAFF TGTGCCTGGACCCCGGGACTTTCCAACACTGAAGCTTTCTTT
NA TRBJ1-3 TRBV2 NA CASRLGVGNTIYF TGTGCCAGCAGGTTGGGGGTTGGTAACACCATATATTTT
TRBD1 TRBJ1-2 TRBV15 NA CATSRDFNRGGYGYTF TGTGCCACCAGCAGAGATTTTAACAGGGGCGGGTATGGCTACACCTTC
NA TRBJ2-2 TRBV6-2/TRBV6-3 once CASSPGRGHTGELFF TGTGCCAGCAGTCCGGGGAGGGGGCACACCGGGGAGCTGTTTTTT
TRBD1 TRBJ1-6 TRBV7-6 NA CASSAGQGSNSPLHF TGTGCCAGCAGCGCCGGACAGGGGTCTAATTCACCCCTCCACTTT
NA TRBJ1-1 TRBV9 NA CASSLRTGGLLETEAFF TGTGCCAGCAGCTTACGGACCGGGGGTTTATTGGAGACTGAAGCTTTCTTT
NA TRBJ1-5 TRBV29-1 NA CSVETGTNQPQHF TGCAGCGTTGAAACAGGTACCAATCAGCCCCAGCATTTT
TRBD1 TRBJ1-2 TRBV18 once CASSRVNLTGTVLNYGYTF TGTGCCAGCTCACGGGTTAATCTTACCGGGACAGTACTTAACTATGGCTACACCTTC
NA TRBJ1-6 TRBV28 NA CASSLLSLSYNSPLHF TGTGCCAGCAGTTTATTGTCGTTGTCCTATAATTCACCCCTCCACTTT
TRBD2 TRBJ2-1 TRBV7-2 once CATRPILAGASYNEQFF TGTGCCACCCGACCCATACTAGCGGGGGCCTCCTACAATGAGCAGTTCTTC
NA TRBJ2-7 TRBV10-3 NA CAISESDSYEQYF TGTGCCATCAGTGAGTCTGATTCCTACGAGCAGTACTTC
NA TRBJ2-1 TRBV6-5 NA CASSYWGSSYNEQFF TGTGCCAGCAGTTATTGGGGTAGCTCCTACAATGAGCAGTTCTTC
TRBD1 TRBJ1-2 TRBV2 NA CASTGTDYGYTF TGTGCCAGCACCGGGACAGACTATGGCTACACCTTC
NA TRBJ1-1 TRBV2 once CASRIARQMNTEAFF TGTGCCAGCAGGATTGCACGGCAGATGAACACTGAAGCTTTCTTT
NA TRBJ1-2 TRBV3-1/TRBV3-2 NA CASSQGYYGYTF TGTGCCAGCAGCCAGGGCTACTATGGCTACACCTTC
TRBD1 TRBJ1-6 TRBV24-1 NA CATRTGTGDWSSYNSPLHF TGTGCCACCAGGACCGGGACAGGGGACTGGAGCTCCTATAATTCACCCCTCCACTTT
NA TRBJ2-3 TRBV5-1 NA CASSSGLVRGDTQYF TGCGCCAGCAGCTCCGGACTCGTCCGGGGGGATACGCAGTATTTT
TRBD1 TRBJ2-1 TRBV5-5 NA CASSRGWDRYDEQFF TGTGCCAGCAGCCGGGGGTGGGACAGGTACGATGAGCAGTTCTTC
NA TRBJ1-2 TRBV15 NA CATSRGKAATDYGYTF TGTGCCACCAGCAGAGGAAAGGCGGCCACAGACTATGGCTACACCTTC
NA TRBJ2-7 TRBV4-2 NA CASSQATAGSSYEQYF TGTGCCAGCAGCCAAGCGACGGCGGGGTCCTCCTACGAGCAGTACTTC
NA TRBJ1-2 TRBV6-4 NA CASSDNRNYGYTF TGTGCCAGCAGTGACAACAGAAACTATGGCTACACCTTC
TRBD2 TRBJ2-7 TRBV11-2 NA CASSLGVAGPYEQYF TGTGCCAGCAGCTTAGGGGTAGCGGGACCCTACGAGCAGTACTTC
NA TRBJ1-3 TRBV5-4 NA CASSFGGSSGNTIYF TGTGCCAGCAGCTTCGGGGGGAGCTCTGGAAACACCATATATTTT
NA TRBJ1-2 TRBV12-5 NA CASGHDGRLNYGYTF TGTGCTAGTGGTCACGATGGGAGGCTGAACTATGGCTACACCTTC
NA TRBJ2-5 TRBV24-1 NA CATSDTRTGVAETQYF TGTGCCACCAGTGATACGAGGACCGGCGTTGCAGAGACCCAGTACTTC
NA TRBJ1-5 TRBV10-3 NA CAISGGANSNQPQHF TGTGCCATCAGTGGTGGGGCCAATAGCAATCAGCCCCAGCATTTT
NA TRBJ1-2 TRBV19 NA CASSKDWRGYTF TGTGCCAGTAGTAAGGACTGGAGGGGCTACACCTTC
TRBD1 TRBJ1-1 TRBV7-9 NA CASSYDPGTGGTEAFF TGTGCCAGCAGTTATGACCCCGGGACAGGGGGCACTGAAGCTTTCTTT